These 12 T cell receptor beta chains were all obtained from the same sample, sequenced in a study of T cell repertoires and HLA-DP antigens. Profiled with immunoSEQ multiplex PCR; TCRdb holds only in-frame clones, not every one. The data contain more than 90,000 clones, 80% to 95% of them singletons. What these receptors recognize is not known. Sequencing was done on a sample of CD4+ T cells from PBMCs. These receptors were obtained from a woman between 18 and 29 years old in good health and CMV-seronegative.

This clone was recorded only once. The CDR3 sequence: CSAKGPNSGNTIYF. CDR3 DNA sequence: TGCAGCGCGAAGGGACCTAACTCTGGAAACACCATATATTTT. V is TRBV29-1 and J is TRBJ1-3, with TRBD1 as a possible D gene (5 bases). This CDR3 has 14 residues. Trimming stripped 7 bases from V and 0 bases from J, with 13 bases between. CDR1 is SQVTM, CDR2 ANQGSEA, per germline. Full variable domain (missing parts from reference TRBV29-1 and TRBJ1-3): SAVISQKPSRDICQRGTSLTIQCQVDSQVTMMFWYRQQPGQSLTLIATANQGSEATYESGFVIDKFPISRPNLTFSTLTVSNMSPEDSSIYLCSAKGPNSGNTIYFGEGSWLTVV.

The chain links TRBV14 to TRBJ2-5; D may correspond to TRBD1 or TRBD2 (5 bases each). V was clipped by 5 bases and J by 2 bases, with 15 bases between them. This CDR3 has 15 residues. CDR1 SGHDN and CDR2 FVKESK come from the germline V gene. The CDR3 loop reads CASSLPLGPQETQYF. DNA of the CDR3: TGTGCCAGCAGCTTACCTTTGGGACCGCAAGAGACCCAGTACTTC.

V usage is TRBV27 and J usage is TRBJ2-1; TRBD1 matches at 8 bases. CDR3 size: 16 residues. J was trimmed by 5 bases and V by 6 bases; bases with no gene match: 12. The germline CDR1 and CDR2 sequences are MNHEY and SMNVEV (reference sequence). In DNA, the CDR3 is TGTGCCAGCAGGCAGTTATACAGGGGGAGACACAATGAGCAGTTCTTC. As protein: CASRQLYRGRHNEQFF.

This chain uses TRBV19 with TRBJ2-7, with D maybe TRBD1 (6 bases). V lost 5 bases, J lost 1 base, and 15 bases lay in between. This CDR3 has 15 amino acids. The V gene's germline CDR1 is LNHDA and CDR2 SQIVND (reference sequence). The CDR3 region is CASSQARGPSYEQYF. CDR3 in DNA: TGTGCCAGTAGTCAAGCCAGGGGACCATCCTACGAGCAGTACTTC.

The V gene is TRBV6-6, the J gene TRBJ1-2; 8 bases map to TRBD1. Per the germline V gene, CDR1 is MNHNY and CDR2 is SVGAGI (reference sequence). The CDR3 runs 16 residues. V gave up 2 bases and J gave up 4 bases; unmatched junction bases: 9. This CDR3 is CASSYPGQGTIYGYTF. The CDR3, as DNA: TGTGCCAGCAGTTACCCAGGACAGGGAACCATCTATGGCTACACCTTC.

This clone was seen a handful of times. This chain joins TRBV30 and TRBJ1-1; 12 bases fit TRBD1. V lost 7 bases, J lost 1 base, and 13 bases stayed unmatched. Germline CDR1 GTSNPN, CDR2 SVGIG (reference sequence). The CDR3 is made up of 17 amino acids. The CDR3 nucleotides are TGTGCCTACCGGGACAGGGGGCGTTTTTGGACGAACACTGAAGCTTTCTTT. Encoded protein: CAYRDRGRFWTNTEAFF.

This chain uses TRBV29-1 with TRBJ1-5, with D uncertain. Germline V gene data show CDR1 as SQVTM and CDR2 as ANQGSEA. Between the trimmed V and J ends, which lost 4 bases and 2 bases, there was a span of 6 bases. The CDR3 consists of 12 residues. The CDR3 nucleotides are TGCAGCGTTGTGGATGGCAATCAGCCCCAGCATTTT. It specifies CSVVDGNQPQHF.

The chain joins TRBV27 to TRBJ1-6, with 10 bases that match TRBD1. This CDR3 comprises 14 residues. Trimming took 6 bases from V and 10 from J; bases not matched to a gene: 6. Germline V gene lookup returns CDR1 MNHEY and CDR2 SMNVEV (reference sequence). This chain's CDR3 is CASRRDRGGSPLHF. For the CDR3, the DNA is TGTGCCAGCAGGCGGGACAGGGGAGGCTCACCCCTCCACTTT.

This chain uses TRBV2 with TRBJ2-2; tentative D call: TRBD1 (5 bases). The CDR3 sequence is 13 residues long. Germline assignment: CDR1 SNHLY and CDR2 FYNNEI. V was trimmed by 4 bases and J by 7 bases, leaving 10 bases between them. As DNA, the CDR3 is TGTGCCAGCAGTGTCCAGGGTGTCGGGGAGCTGTTTTTT. It encodes CASSVQGVGELFF.

This clone appeared a few times. This chain uses TRBV2 with TRBJ1-5; D is unclear. Per the germline V gene, CDR1 is SNHLY and CDR2 is FYNNEI. Trimming took off 5 bases at V and 2 bases at J, with 7 bases between the two ends. This CDR3 region has 13 residues. The CDR3 sequence: CASSIQGNQPQHF. The CDR3 DNA reads as TGTGCCAGCAGTATTCAGGGCAATCAGCCCCAGCATTTT.

The chain is built from TRBV7-8 and TRBJ2-1, with TRBD1 matching over 7 bases. This CDR3 is built from 14 residues. Trimming cost V 2 bases and J 6 bases; bases outside gene matches: 4. Germline CDR1 and CDR2: SGHVS and FQNEAQ. The CDR3 here is CASSLRGRLNEQFF. DNA for the CDR3: TGTGCCAGCAGCTTAAGGGGGCGTCTCAATGAGCAGTTCTTC.

For this clone: Other nucleotide sequences from this sample produce the same CDR3. V and J are TRBV5-1 and TRBJ1-5; TRBD1 matches at 7 bases. The CDR3 length is 14 residues. The J segment lost 6 bases and the V segment lost 0 bases, leaving 3 bases of the junction unmatched. CDR1 is SGHRS, CDR2 YFSETQ, per germline. The CDR3 here is CASSLGQGGQPQHF. Here the CDR3 DNA reads TGCGCCAGCAGCTTGGGACAGGGAGGTCAGCCCCAGCATTTT.